The T cell receptor beta chain described here comes from a study of shared clonotypes between healthy human individuals. Study findings and constraints: Across subsets, estimated richness was generally greater for naive than for memory populations. Some clonotypes were shared by all four sorted-subset donors, while others were not shared. The non-shared ones had lower generation probabilities than the shared ones.

The table came from immunoSEQ multiplex PCR; TCRdb's copy has only in-frame clones and leaves some out. The sample comprises approximately 2,000,000 clones, roughly 95% of which are singletons, and 1.5% to 2% rests with the top ten. CD8 cells regarded as naive lacked CD45RO, were positively chosen for CCR7, and omitted terminally differentiated effector memory CD45RA+ cells. Turning to this clone: Its antigen is not known.

There are 13 residues in the CDR3. The V end was cut by 5 bases, the J end by 4 bases, with 11 bases between. Germline CDR1 reads LNHDA; CDR2 reads SQIVND (reference sequence). The source of this sequence is a young man in good health. Some clones in this sample may be carry-over from other donors' samples. The material sequenced was naive CD8+ T cells from PBMCs. The V gene is TRBV19, the J gene TRBJ1-2; weak D call: TRBD1 (6 bases). CDR3 coding DNA: TGTGCCAGTAGTGCGTCCAGGGGCTATGGCTACACCTTC. Amino acids: CASSASRGYGYTF.